The 20 T cell receptor beta chains presented below share a single source sample, sequenced in a study of OX40 agonist ivuxolimab in advanced cancers. The table came from immunoSEQ multiplex PCR; TCRdb's copy has only in-frame clones and leaves some out. Among about 45,000 clones listed, 89% were seen once. Sample: CD4+ or CD8+ T cells sorted from blood, taken in a trial of the OX40 agonist ivuxolimab. These receptors were taken from an adult with an advanced solid tumor such as melanoma, head and neck, liver or kidney cancer.

In regard to this clone: The same CDR3 also results from other DNA sequences found in this sample. The chain joins TRBV29-1 to TRBJ1-1, with no clear D. Trimming stripped 3 bases from V and 5 bases from J, with 7 bases between. Germline V gene data show CDR1 as SQVTM and CDR2 as ANQGSEA. This CDR3 comprises 11 residues. For the CDR3, the DNA is TGCAGCGTTGAGGGGAGGACTGAAGCTTTCTTT. Translating gives CSVEGRTEAFF.

This clone was seen just once. The chain combines TRBV7-9 with TRBJ1-2; D remains ambiguous. The CDR3 runs 15 residues. V shed 5 bases and J shed 0 bases, with 13 bases lying between them. Per germline, CDR1 SEHNR and CDR2 FQNEAQ (reference sequence). CDR3 residues: CASSPEVSTNYGYTF. For the CDR3, the DNA is TGTGCCAGCAGCCCAGAGGTCTCGACTAACTATGGCTACACCTTC.

This chain uses TRBV5-6 with TRBJ1-4; D gene uncertain. Trimming cost V 0 bases and J 7 bases, with 13 bases left between them. In germline, CDR1 is SGHDT, CDR2 YYEEEE. This CDR3 has 15 amino acids. The CDR3 spells CASSLEEGLAEKLFF. The CDR3, as DNA: TGTGCCAGCAGCTTGGAGGAGGGATTAGCTGAAAAACTGTTTTTT. The entire variable domain, with the rest obtained from reference TRBV5-6 and TRBJ1-4, is as follows: DAGVTQSPTHLIKTRGQQVTLRCSPKSGHDTVSWYQQALGQGPQFIFQYYEEEERQRGNFPDRFSGHQFPNYSSELNVNALLLGDSALYLCASSLEEGLAEKLFFGSGTQLSVL.

This clone was seen once. This rearrangement joins TRBV7-9 to TRBJ1-1; 7 bases are a match to TRBD1. Germline V CDR1 and CDR2: SEHNR, FQNEAQ (reference sequence). The J segment lost 1 base and the V segment lost 3 bases, leaving 5 bases of the junction unmatched. CDR3 length equals 15 residues. CDR3 residues: CASSFFRDRNTEAFF. CDR3 in DNA: TGTGCCAGCAGCTTTTTCCGGGACAGGAACACTGAAGCTTTCTTT.

The chain carries TRBV5-1 and TRBJ2-1; D is unresolved. Trimming left V 3 bases short and J 8 bases short, with 18 bases between. This CDR3 spans 15 amino acids. Germline V gene sequence: CDR1 SGHRS, CDR2 YFSETQ. In DNA, the CDR3 is TGCGCCAGCAGCTCCACAGCAAGCGTGGCGTATGAGCAGTTCTTC. Translated: CASSSTASVAYEQFF.

The CDR3, as DNA: TGCAGCGTGGCCCGGACAGGGGCTAGCTCCTACAATGAGCAGTTCTTC. This sequence encodes CSVARTGASSYNEQFF. The chain uses TRBV29-1 and TRBJ2-1, with TRBD1 identical over 9 bases. J gave up 0 bases and V 6 bases, and 9 bases lay outside the gene matches. The CDR3 totals 16 residues. From germline, CDR1 is SQVTM and CDR2 ANQGSEA.

The genes are TRBV4-1 and TRBJ1-1; 7 bases match TRBD1. This CDR3 comprises 15 residues. V lost 3 bases, J lost 8 bases, and 12 bases stayed unmatched. In germline, CDR1 is MGHRA, CDR2 YSYEKL. The chain's CDR3 is CASSHPGTVLVEAFF. The CDR3 bases are TGCGCCAGCAGCCATCCCGGGACAGTATTAGTGGAAGCTTTCTTT.

The rearrangement links TRBV7-9 to TRBJ2-1; D could derive from TRBD1 or TRBD2 (5 bases each). The ends were cut back, 6 bases at V and 7 bases at J, with 13 bases in the middle. Germline values: CDR1 SEHNR, CDR2 FQNEAQ (reference sequence). This CDR3 spans 13 amino acids. CDR3: CASRSGTTNEQFF. DNA for the CDR3: TGTGCCAGCAGATCCGGGACGACAAATGAGCAGTTCTTC.

This chain uses TRBV2 with TRBJ2-3; D unclear. Germline CDR1 and CDR2: SNHLY and FYNNEI. Trimming took off 10 bases at V and 4 bases at J, with 15 bases between the two ends. The CDR3 length is 13 residues. CDR3 protein: CATRVSLPDTQYF. The CDR3 DNA reads as TGTGCCACTCGAGTTTCCCTCCCAGATACGCAGTATTTT. The whole variable domain, filled in from reference TRBV2 and TRBJ2-3, reads EPEVTQTPSHQVTQMGQEVILRCVPISNHLYFYWYRQILGQKVEFLVSFYNNEISEKSEIFDDQFSVERPDGSNFTLKIRSTKLEDSAMYFCATRVSLPDTQYFGPGTRLTVL.

V is TRBV5-4 and J is TRBJ2-1, with D maybe TRBD2 (6 bases). V dropped 5 bases and J dropped 6 bases, with 6 bases sitting between them. The CDR3 totals 11 residues. Germline V gene data show CDR1 as SGHNT and CDR2 as YYREEE (reference sequence). The CDR3 sequence: CASRGGNEQFF. CDR3 coding DNA: TGTGCCAGCAGGGGGGGCAATGAGCAGTTCTTC. The whole variable domain, filled in from reference TRBV5-4 and TRBJ2-1, reads ETGVTQSPTHLIKTRGQQVTLRCSSQSGHNTVSWYQQALGQGPQFIFQYYREEENGRGNFPPRFSGLQFPNYSSELNVNALELDDSALYLCASRGGNEQFFGPGTRLTVL.

J is TRBJ1-3 and V is TRBV10-3; weak D call: TRBD1 (5 bases). Deletions cut 9 bases from V and 5 bases from J, with 11 bases between. The CDR3 has 12 amino acids. From germline, CDR1 is ENHRY and CDR2 SYGVKD. The CDR3 here is CAMLGVRNTIYF. The CDR3 DNA follows: TGTGCCATGTTGGGGGTACGAAACACCATATATTTT.

The chain is built from TRBV5-1 and TRBJ2-5; either TRBD1 or TRBD2 may supply D (6 bases each). V was cut by 5 bases and J by 5 bases, with 19 bases left in between. The CDR3 is made up of 15 amino acids. Germline loops: CDR1 SGHRS, CDR2 YFSETQ. For the CDR3, the DNA is TGCGCCAGCAGTCAAACAGGGATAGGGAGGGAGACCCAGTACTTC. It codes for CASSQTGIGRETQYF. Together with reference TRBV5-1 and TRBJ2-5, the CDR3 gives the full variable domain: KAGVTQTPRYLIKTRGQQVTLSCSPISGHRSVSWYQQTPGQGLQFLFEYFSETQRNKGNFPGRFSGRQFSNSRSEMNVSTLELGDSALYLCASSQTGIGRETQYFGPGTRLLVL.

The rearrangement links TRBV28 to TRBJ1-1; D gene unclear. In germline, CDR1 is MDHEN, CDR2 SYDVKM. The germline V and J ends were trimmed by 4 bases and 0 bases, with 3 bases remaining between them. The CDR3 runs to 12 residues. The CDR3, as DNA: TGTGCCAGCAGTTCCATGAACACTGAAGCTTTCTTT. It specifies CASSSMNTEAFF.

The chain joins TRBV25-1 to TRBJ2-7, with 7 bases fitting TRBD1. From germline, CDR1 is MGHDK and CDR2 SYGVNS. The J segment lost 3 bases and the V segment lost 5 bases, leaving 7 bases of the junction unmatched. CDR3 length: 14 amino acids. CDR3 DNA sequence: TGTGCCAGCAGTCTACCGGGACAGAACTACGAGCAGTACTTC. Translation gives CASSLPGQNYEQYF.

The sample holds a few counts of this clone. The V call is TRBV6-5, the J call TRBJ1-1; perhaps TRBD1 as D (5 bases). Germline V CDR1 and CDR2: MNHEY, SVGAGI. Trimming removed 5 bases at V and 1 base at J, with 8 bases between. This CDR3 is 13 amino acids long. Here the CDR3 DNA reads TGTGCCAGCAGTACTGGACAGAACACTGAAGCTTTCTTT. This sequence encodes CASSTGQNTEAFF.

The J gene is TRBJ1-4, the V gene TRBV19; possible D gene TRBD1, 5 bases. The length of the CDR3 is 16 residues. Per the germline V gene, CDR1 is LNHDA and CDR2 is SQIVND (reference sequence). The V end lost 3 bases, the J end lost 7 bases, and 18 bases lay between the germline ends. CDR3 residues: CASSMVGGRVGEKLFF. The CDR3 nucleotides are TGTGCCAGTAGTATGGTAGGAGGCAGGGTTGGTGAAAAACTGTTTTTT.

V is TRBV27 and J is TRBJ2-7, with 11 bases aligning to TRBD1. V lost 11 bases and J lost 2; bases outside the gene matches: 5. Germline V gene data show CDR1 as MNHEY and CDR2 as SMNVEV (reference sequence). CDR3 length equals 13 residues. The CDR3 is CASWDRGTYEQYF. CDR3 DNA sequence: TGTGCCTCGTGGGACAGGGGGACCTACGAGCAGTACTTC.

The V and J genes are TRBV27 and TRBJ2-2; D uncertain. V was clipped by 3 bases and J by 5 bases, with 7 bases between them. Germline V CDR1 and CDR2: MNHEY, SMNVEV (reference sequence). The CDR3 runs 13 residues. This CDR3 is CASSFSWTGELFF. CDR3 DNA: TGTGCCAGCAGTTTTTCGTGGACCGGGGAGCTGTTTTTT.

V usage is TRBV5-1 and J usage is TRBJ1-1; D is unresolved. This CDR3 comprises 16 residues. Trimming cost V 4 bases and J 5 bases, with 21 bases left between them. The V gene's germline CDR1 is SGHRS and CDR2 YFSETQ. The CDR3 region is CASSDAIEGGYTEAFF. The CDR3 DNA reads as TGCGCCAGCAGCGATGCAATCGAGGGAGGGTATACTGAAGCTTTCTTT. The full variable domain, its missing parts supplied by reference TRBV5-1 and TRBJ1-1, is KAGVTQTPRYLIKTRGQQVTLSCSPISGHRSVSWYQQTPGQGLQFLFEYFSETQRNKGNFPGRFSGRQFSNSRSEMNVSTLELGDSALYLCASSDAIEGGYTEAFFGQGTRLTVV.

This clone showed up just once. The chain couples TRBV4-1 to TRBJ2-1; D not certain. The V and J ends lost 3 bases and 0 bases respectively, with 9 bases between them. There are 15 residues in the CDR3. The germline V gene has CDR1 MGHRA and CDR2 YSYEKL. In DNA form, the CDR3 reads TGCGCCAGCAGCCAGTTTTGGGTCTCCTACAATGAGCAGTTCTTC. Translating it yields CASSQFWVSYNEQFF.